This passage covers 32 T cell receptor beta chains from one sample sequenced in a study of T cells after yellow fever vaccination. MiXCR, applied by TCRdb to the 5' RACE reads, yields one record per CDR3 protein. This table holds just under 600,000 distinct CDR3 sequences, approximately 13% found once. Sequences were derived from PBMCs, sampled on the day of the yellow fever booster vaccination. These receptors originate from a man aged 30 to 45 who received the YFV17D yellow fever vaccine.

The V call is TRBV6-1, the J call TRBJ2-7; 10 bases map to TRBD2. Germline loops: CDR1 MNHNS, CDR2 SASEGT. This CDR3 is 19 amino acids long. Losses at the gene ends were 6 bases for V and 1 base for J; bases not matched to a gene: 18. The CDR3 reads CASSHLPTGTSAKSYEQYF. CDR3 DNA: TGTGCCAGCAGCCACCTTCCAACCGGGACTAGCGCTAAATCCTACGAGCAGTACTTC.

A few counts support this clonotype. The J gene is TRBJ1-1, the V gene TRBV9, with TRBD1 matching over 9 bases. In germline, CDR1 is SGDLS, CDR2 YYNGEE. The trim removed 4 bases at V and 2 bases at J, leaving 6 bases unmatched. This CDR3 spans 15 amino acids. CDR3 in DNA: TGTGCCAGCAGCCAACGGACAGGGGCAAACACTGAAGCTTTCTTT. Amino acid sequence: CASSQRTGANTEAFF. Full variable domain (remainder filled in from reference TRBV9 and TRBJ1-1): DSGVTQTPKHLITATGQRVTLRCSPRSGDLSVYWYQQSLDQGLQFLIQYYNGEERAKGNILERFSAQQFPDLHSELNLSSLELGDSALYFCASSQRTGANTEAFFGQGTRLTVV.

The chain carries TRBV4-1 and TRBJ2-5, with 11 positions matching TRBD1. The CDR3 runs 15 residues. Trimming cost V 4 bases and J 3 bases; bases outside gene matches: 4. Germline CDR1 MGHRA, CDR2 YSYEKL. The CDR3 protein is CASSRGTGGKETQYF. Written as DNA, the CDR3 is TGCGCCAGCAGCCGCGGGACAGGGGGAAAAGAGACCCAGTACTTC.

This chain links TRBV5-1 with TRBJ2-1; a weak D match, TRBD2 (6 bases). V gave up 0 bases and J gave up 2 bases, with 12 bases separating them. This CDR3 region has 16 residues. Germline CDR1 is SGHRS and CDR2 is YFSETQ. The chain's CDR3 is CASSLAPSAAYNEQFF. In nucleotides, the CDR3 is TGCGCCAGCAGCTTGGCGCCTAGCGCGGCCTACAATGAGCAGTTCTTC.

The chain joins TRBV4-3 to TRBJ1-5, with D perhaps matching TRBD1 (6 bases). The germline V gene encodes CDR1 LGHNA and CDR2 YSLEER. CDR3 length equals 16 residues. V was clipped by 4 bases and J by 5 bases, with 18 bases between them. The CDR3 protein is CASSPTRGAGDQPQHF. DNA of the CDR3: TGCGCCAGCAGCCCAACGCGGGGGGCGGGCGATCAGCCCCAGCATTTT.

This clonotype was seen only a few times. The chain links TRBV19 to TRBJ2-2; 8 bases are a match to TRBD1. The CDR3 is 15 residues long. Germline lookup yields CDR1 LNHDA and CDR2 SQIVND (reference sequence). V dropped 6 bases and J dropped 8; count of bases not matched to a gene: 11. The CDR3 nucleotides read TGTGCCAGTAGGCGTGGACAGGGAAGGGAAGGGGAGCTGTTTTTT. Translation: CASRRGQGREGELFF.

CDR3: CASSLRWTGETQYF. In DNA, the CDR3 is TGTGCCAGCAGTCTACGATGGACAGGGGAGACCCAGTACTTC. The rearrangement uses TRBV6-5 and TRBJ2-5; TRBD1 matches at 8 bases. Germline values: CDR1 MNHEY, CDR2 SVGAGI. The CDR3 loop spans 14 amino acids. J was trimmed by 5 bases and V by 5 bases; bases with no gene match: 7.

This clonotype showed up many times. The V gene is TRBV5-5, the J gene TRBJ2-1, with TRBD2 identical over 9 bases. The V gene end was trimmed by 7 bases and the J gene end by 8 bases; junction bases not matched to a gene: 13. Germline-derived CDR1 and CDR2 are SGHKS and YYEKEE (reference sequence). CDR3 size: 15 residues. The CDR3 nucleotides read TGTGCCAGCGTTCGGGGTGAGCGGGAGGTTCATGAGCAGTTCTTC. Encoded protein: CASVRGEREVHEQFF.

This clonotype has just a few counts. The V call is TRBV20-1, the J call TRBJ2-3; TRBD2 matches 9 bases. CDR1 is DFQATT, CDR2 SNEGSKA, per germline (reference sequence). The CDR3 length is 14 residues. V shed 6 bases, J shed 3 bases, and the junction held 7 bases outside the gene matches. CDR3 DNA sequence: TGCAGTGCGAGTCGGGCGGGGGGGACAGATACGCAGTATTTT. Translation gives CSASRAGGTDTQYF.

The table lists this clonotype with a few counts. CDR3 amino acids: CATSGPNYGYTF. CDR3 sequence (DNA): TGTGCCACCAGTGGGCCTAACTATGGCTACACCTTC. The chain uses TRBV24-1 and TRBJ1-2; D is ambiguous. From germline, CDR1 is KGHDR and CDR2 SFDVKD. This CDR3 has 12 amino acids. V lost 5 bases and J 0 bases, leaving 3 bases between the germline ends.

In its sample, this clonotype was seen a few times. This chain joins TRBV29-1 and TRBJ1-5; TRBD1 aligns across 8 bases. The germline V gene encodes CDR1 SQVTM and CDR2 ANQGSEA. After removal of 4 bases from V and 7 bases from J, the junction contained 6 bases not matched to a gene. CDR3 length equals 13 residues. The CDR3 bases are TGCAGCGTTGTCGCAGGGGGCCACCAGCCCCAGCATTTT. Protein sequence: CSVVAGGHQPQHF.

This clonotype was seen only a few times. Here the CDR3 reads CASRVGTGRNQPQHF. The CDR3 nucleotides read TGTGCCAGCAGGGTTGGGACAGGACGCAATCAGCCCCAGCATTTT. The chain is built from TRBV28 and TRBJ1-5; 8 positions match TRBD1. The CDR3 consists of 15 residues. J lost 2 bases, V lost 6 bases, and 6 bases had no gene match. CDR1 and CDR2 from the germline V gene are MDHEN and SYDVKM.

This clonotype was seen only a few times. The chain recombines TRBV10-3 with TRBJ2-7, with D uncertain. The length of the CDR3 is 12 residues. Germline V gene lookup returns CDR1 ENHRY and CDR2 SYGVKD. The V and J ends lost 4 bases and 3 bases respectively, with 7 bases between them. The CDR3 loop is CAISGQNYEQYF. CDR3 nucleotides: TGTGCCATCAGTGGGCAGAACTACGAGCAGTACTTC.

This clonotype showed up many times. The CDR3 sequence is CASVGQEYTGELFF. CDR3 DNA sequence: TGCGCCAGCGTGGGACAGGAATACACCGGGGAGCTGTTTTTT. V is TRBV5-1 and J is TRBJ2-2; 8 bases line up with TRBD1. V dropped 7 bases and J dropped 3; count of bases not matched to a gene: 5. The CDR3 spans 14 residues. Per germline, CDR1 SGHRS and CDR2 YFSETQ.

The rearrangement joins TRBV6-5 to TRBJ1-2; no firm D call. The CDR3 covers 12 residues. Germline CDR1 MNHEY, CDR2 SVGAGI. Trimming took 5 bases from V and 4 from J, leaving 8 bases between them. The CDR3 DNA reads TGTGCCAGCAGTGAGGATTTCTATGGCTACACCTTC. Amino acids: CASSEDFYGYTF.

The CDR3 DNA sequence: TGTGCCAGCAGCCAAGGAGGCGGGAGGGGGTATGAGCAGTTCTTC. Translation: CASSQGGGRGYEQFF. V and J are TRBV4-2 and TRBJ2-1; the match to TRBD2 covers 9 bases. J lost 8 bases, V lost 1 base, and 6 bases had no gene match. The CDR3 is 15 amino acids. Germline V CDR1 and CDR2: LGHNA, YNFKEQ.

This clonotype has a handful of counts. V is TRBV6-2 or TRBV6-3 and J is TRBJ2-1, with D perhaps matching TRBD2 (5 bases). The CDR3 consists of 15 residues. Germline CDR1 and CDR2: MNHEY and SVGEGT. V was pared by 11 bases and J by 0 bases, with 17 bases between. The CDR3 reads CACSLTDFSYNEQFF. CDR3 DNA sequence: TGTGCCTGCTCGCTGACGGACTTCTCCTACAATGAGCAGTTCTTC.

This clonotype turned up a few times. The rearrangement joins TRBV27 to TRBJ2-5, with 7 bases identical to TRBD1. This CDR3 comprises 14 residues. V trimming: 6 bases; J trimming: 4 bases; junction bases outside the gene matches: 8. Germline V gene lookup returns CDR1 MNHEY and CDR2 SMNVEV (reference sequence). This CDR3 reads CASSRTGSLETQYF. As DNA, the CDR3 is TGTGCCAGCAGCCGGACAGGATCCTTAGAGACCCAGTACTTC.

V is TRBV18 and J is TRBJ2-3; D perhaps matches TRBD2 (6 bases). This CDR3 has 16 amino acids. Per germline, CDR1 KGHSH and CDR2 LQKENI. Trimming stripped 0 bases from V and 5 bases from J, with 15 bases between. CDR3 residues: CASSPPSEGLGDTQYF. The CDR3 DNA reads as TGTGCCAGCTCACCACCGTCGGAGGGCCTCGGAGATACGCAGTATTTT.

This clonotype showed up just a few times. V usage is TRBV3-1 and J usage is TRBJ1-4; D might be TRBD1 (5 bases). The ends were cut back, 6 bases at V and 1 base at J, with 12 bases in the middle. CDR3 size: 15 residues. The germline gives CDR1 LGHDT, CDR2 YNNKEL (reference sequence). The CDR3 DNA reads TGTGCCAGCAGACTAAACGGGGGAACTAATGAAAAACTGTTTTTT. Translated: CASRLNGGTNEKLFF.

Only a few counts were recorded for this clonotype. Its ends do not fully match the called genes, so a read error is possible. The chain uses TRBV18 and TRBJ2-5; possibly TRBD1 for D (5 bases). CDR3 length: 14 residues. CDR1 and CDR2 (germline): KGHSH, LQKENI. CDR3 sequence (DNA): TGCGCCAGCAGCCCCGGGCCAGGGAAAGAGACCCAGTACTTC. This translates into CASSPGPGKETQYF.

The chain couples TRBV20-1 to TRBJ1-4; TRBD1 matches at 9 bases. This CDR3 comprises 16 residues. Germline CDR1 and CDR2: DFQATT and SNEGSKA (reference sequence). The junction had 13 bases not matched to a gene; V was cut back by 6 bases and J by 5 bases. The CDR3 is CSARRGDRASNEKLFF. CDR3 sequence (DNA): TGCAGTGCGAGAAGGGGGGACAGGGCCTCAAATGAAAAACTGTTTTTT.

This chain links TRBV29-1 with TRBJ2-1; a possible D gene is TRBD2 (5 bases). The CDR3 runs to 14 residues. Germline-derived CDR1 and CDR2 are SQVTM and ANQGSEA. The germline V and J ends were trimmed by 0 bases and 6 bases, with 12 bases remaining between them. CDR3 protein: CSVEDWTQFNEQFF. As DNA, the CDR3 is TGCAGCGTTGAAGATTGGACTCAGTTCAATGAGCAGTTCTTC.

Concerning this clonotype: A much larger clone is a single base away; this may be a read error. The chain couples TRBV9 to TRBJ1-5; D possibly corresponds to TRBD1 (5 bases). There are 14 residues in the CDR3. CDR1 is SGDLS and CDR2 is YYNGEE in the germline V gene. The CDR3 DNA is TGTTCCAGCAGCGGGGGACGAGGTGATCAGCCCCAGCATTTT. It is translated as CSSSGGRGDQPQHF.

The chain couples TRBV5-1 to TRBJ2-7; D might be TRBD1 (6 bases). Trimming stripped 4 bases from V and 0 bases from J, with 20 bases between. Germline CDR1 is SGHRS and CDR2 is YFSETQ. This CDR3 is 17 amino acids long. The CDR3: CASSPAAGDFGSYEQYF. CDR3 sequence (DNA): TGCGCCAGCAGCCCGGCGGCAGGGGATTTCGGCTCCTACGAGCAGTACTTC. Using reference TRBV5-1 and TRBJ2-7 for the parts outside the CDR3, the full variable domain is KAGVTQTPRYLIKTRGQQVTLSCSPISGHRSVSWYQQTPGQGLQFLFEYFSETQRNKGNFPGRFSGRQFSNSRSEMNVSTLELGDSALYLCASSPAAGDFGSYEQYFGPGTRLTVT.

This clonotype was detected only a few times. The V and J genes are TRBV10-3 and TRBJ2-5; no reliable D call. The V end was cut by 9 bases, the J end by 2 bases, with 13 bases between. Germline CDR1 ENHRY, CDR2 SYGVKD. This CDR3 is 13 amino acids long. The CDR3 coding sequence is TGTGCCATGAAAGCCGCTACTCAAGAGACCCAGTACTTC. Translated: CAMKAATQETQYF.

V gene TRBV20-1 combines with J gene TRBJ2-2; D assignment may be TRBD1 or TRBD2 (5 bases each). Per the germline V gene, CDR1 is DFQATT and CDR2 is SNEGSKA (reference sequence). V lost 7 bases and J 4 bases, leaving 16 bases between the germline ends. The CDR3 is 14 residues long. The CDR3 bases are TGCAGTGTCCCACGAGGGGCCGTCACCGGGGAGCTGTTTTTT. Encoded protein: CSVPRGAVTGELFF.

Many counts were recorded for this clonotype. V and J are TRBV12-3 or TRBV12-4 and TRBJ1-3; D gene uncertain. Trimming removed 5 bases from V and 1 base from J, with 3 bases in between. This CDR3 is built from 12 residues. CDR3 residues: CASSPSGNTIYF. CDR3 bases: TGTGCCAGCAGTCCTTCTGGAAACACCATATATTTT.

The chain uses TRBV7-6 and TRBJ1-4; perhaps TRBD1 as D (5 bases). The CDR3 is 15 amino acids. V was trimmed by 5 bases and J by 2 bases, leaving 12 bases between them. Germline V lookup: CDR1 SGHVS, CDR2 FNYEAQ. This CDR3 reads CASSRGRQTNEKLFF. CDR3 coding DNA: TGTGCCAGCAGCCGGGGCCGACAGACTAATGAAAAACTGTTTTTT.

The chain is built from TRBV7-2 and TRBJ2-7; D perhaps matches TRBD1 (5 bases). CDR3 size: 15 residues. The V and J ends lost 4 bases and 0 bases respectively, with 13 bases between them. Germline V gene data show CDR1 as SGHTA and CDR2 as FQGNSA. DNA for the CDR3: TGTGCCAGCAGCTCGGTTGACAGCAGCTCCTACGAGCAGTACTTC. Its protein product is CASSSVDSSSYEQYF.

As DNA, the CDR3 is TGTGCCAGCTCACCAACCGGGACTAGCGGGAGGGAAACCTACAATGAGCAGTTCTTC. It encodes CASSPTGTSGRETYNEQFF. The chain employs TRBV18 and TRBJ2-1; 16 bases map to TRBD2. The CDR3 runs 19 residues. Germline CDR1 is KGHSH and CDR2 is LQKENI. After removal of 2 bases from V and 2 bases from J, the junction contained 6 bases not matched to a gene.

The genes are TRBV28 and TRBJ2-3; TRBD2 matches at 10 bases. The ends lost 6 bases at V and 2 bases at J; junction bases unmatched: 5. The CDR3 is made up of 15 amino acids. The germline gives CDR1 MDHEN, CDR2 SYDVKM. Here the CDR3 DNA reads TGTGCCAGCAGCCCACTAGCGGGGTACACAGATACGCAGTATTTT. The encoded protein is CASSPLAGYTDTQYF.